These T cell receptor beta chains were read from a single sample in a study of blood T cell repertoires in COVID-19. The assay was immunoSEQ multiplex PCR, and TCRdb's table has in-frame clones only and misses some. The sample includes around 200,000 clones, under 90% of them seen just once. Sequencing was performed on peripheral blood. The receptors come from a woman between 40 and 55 years old with active or convalescent COVID-19. CDR3s include the opening cysteine and the closing phenylalanine or tryptophan. The D gene is left open where the match is weak. Clone sizes are given selectively: once, few, many, or a class where the clone is expanded.

TRBV4-3	TRBD1	-	TRBJ1-3	TGCGCCAGCAGCCAAGAGTCGACAGGGGTCACCGGAAACACCATATATTTT	CASSQESTGVTGNTIYF
TRBV7-3	-	-	TRBJ2-3	TGTGCCAGCAGCCCGGGGACTGCTAGCACAGATACGCAGTATTTT	CASSPGTASTDTQYF
TRBV29-1	-	-	TRBJ2-5	TGCAGCGTTGTCGGGATTCAAGAGATCCAGTACTTC	CSVVGIQEIQYF
TRBV6-2/TRBV6-3	TRBD1	-	TRBJ2-1	TGTGCCAGCAGTCCCTGGGGACAGGGACTTTACAATGAGCAGTTCTTC	CASSPWGQGLYNEQFF
TRBV10-3	TRBD2	-	TRBJ2-3	TGTGCCATCAGGGCGGGGAGGGAAGCAGATACGCAGTATTTT	CAIRAGREADTQYF
TRBV28	-	-	TRBJ2-3	TGTGCCAGCAGTTCGGCTGGGGGGGCCTCAGATACGCAGTATTTT	CASSSAGGASDTQYF
TRBV2	-	-	TRBJ1-1	TGTGCCAGCAGTGACCAGGGTAGGACTGAAGCTTTCTTT	CASSDQGRTEAFF
TRBV25-1	-	-	TRBJ2-3	TGTGCCAGCAGTGTAAACCATGCGGCCACAGATACGCAGTATTTT	CASSVNHAATDTQYF
TRBV29-1	-	-	TRBJ1-5	TGCAGCGCCGCCTTCAGGGGTCAGCCCCAGCATTTT	CSAAFRGQPQHF
TRBV6-5	-	once	TRBJ1-5	TGTGCCAGCAGTTATACGGGGGGCCAGCCCCAGCATTTT	CASSYTGGQPQHF
TRBV6-2/TRBV6-3	-	-	TRBJ2-3	TGTGCCAGCAGTTACTCGACAAATGGGCGGACAGTCGCTGATGAGGATACGCAGTATTTT	CASSYSTNGRTVADEDTQYF
TRBV6-6	TRBD1	-	TRBJ1-2	TGTGCCAGCAGTTTAGGACAGGACTATGGCTACACCTTC	CASSLGQDYGYTF
TRBV11-2	TRBD2	few	TRBJ2-3	TGTGCCAGCAGCTTCCGTAGCGGGAGAGCAGATACGCAGTATTTT	CASSFRSGRADTQYF
TRBV11-3	-	-	TRBJ2-1	TGTGCCAGCAGCCAAGAGTACAATGAGCAGTTCTTC	CASSQEYNEQFF
TRBV21-1	-	-	TRBJ2-6	TGTGCCAGCAGCAAATCGGCTAGCGAGGTCTCTGGGGCCAACGTCCTGACTTTC	CASSKSASEVSGANVLTF
TRBV7-3	-	-	TRBJ2-1	TGTGCCAGCAGCCCCGGGACAATAGACTCCTACAATGAGCAGTTCTTC	CASSPGTIDSYNEQFF
TRBV6-6	TRBD2	once	TRBJ2-7	TGTGCCAGCAGCCCCGGGGGGAACTACGAGCAGTACTTC	CASSPGGNYEQYF
TRBV29-1	TRBD2	-	TRBJ2-5	TGCAGCGCCCCGGGGGGACTAGGGATAAGAGAGACCCAGTACTTC	CSAPGGLGIRETQYF
TRBV3-1/TRBV3-2	-	-	TRBJ2-7	TGTGCCAGCAGAAAGGAACGGGAGCCCTACGAGCAGTACTTC	CASRKEREPYEQYF
TRBV11-2	-	once	TRBJ1-2	TGTGCCAGCAGCTTAGATCGACGTGAGGCTGGCTACACCTTC	CASSLDRREAGYTF
TRBV6-5	-	-	TRBJ1-5	TGTGCCAGCAGTTCCAGGGCCGTGAATCAGCCCCAGCATTTT	CASSSRAVNQPQHF
TRBV10-3	-	-	TRBJ1-1	TGTGCCATCAGTGAGTCTGTTAGTTACACTGAAGCTTTCTTT	CAISESVSYTEAFF
TRBV10-2	-	-	TRBJ2-4	TGCGCCAGCAGTGGGGGAGGACTCCTGTACTTC	CASSGGGLLYF
TRBV11-2	-	-	TRBJ1-6	TGTGCCAGCAGCTTAGAGGCGGCTATTTCACCCCTCCACTTT	CASSLEAAISPLHF
TRBV10-3	TRBD2	-	TRBJ2-7	TGTGCCATCAGAGCTCTAGCGGGAGGGACGAACGAGCAGTACTTC	CAIRALAGGTNEQYF
TRBV11-3	TRBD1	-	TRBJ2-7	TGTGCCAGCAGCTTATCAGGGGGTGAGCAGTACTTC	CASSLSGGEQYF
TRBV5-4	TRBD2	-	TRBJ2-1	TGTGCCAGCAGCGGTACTAGCGGGGGGAACGCAGGGCAGTTCTTC	CASSGTSGGNAGQFF
TRBV7-3	TRBD2	-	TRBJ2-7	TGTGCCAGCAGCTTAAATGCGGGAGCTTACGAGCAGTACTTC	CASSLNAGAYEQYF
TRBV5-6	TRBD1	-	TRBJ1-1	TGTGCCAGCAGCTCGGACAGGGGGCCCACTGAAGCTTTCTTT	CASSSDRGPTEAFF
TRBV18	-	-	TRBJ2-1	TGTGCCAGCTCACCACGGCAGGAAAATGAGCAGTTCTTC	CASSPRQENEQFF